This paragraph reports one T cell receptor (beta chain). This sample stems from a study of CD8 T cells in Susac syndrome. The multiple sclerosis control group consisted of treatment-naive patients whose relapsing-remitting disease, which was either stable or active, fulfilled revised McDonald criteria. Negative magnetic isolation gave CD8+ and CD4+ cells; FACS enriched CD8+ TEMRA. The ends were cut back, 4 bases at V and 0 bases at J, with 10 bases in the middle. This CDR3 spans 15 amino acids. From germline, CDR1 is MGHRA and CDR2 YSYEKL. RNA in amounts of about 0.5 to 1 ug was reverse transcribed with random hexamers. The method of amplification for TCR beta CDR3 was immunoSEQ multiplex PCR, covering 54 Vbeta and 13 Jbeta. TCRdb independently ran MiXCR on the immunoSEQ multiplex PCR reads; one entry per CDR3 protein. The repertoire holds some 260,000 distinct CDR3 sequences, with around 84% as singletons.

Sequenced input: CD8+ T cells from PBMCs. V usage is TRBV4-1 and J usage is TRBJ1-5; D gene unclear. This sequence was found in a human donor with multiple sclerosis. This CDR3 is CASSLRASSNQPQHF. The CDR3 region has the DNA TGCGCCAGCAGCCTCCGGGCCAGTAGCAATCAGCCCCAGCATTTT.